Listed below are T cell receptor beta chains from one sample, sequenced in a study of cytomegalovirus exposure and HLA in healthy donors. Clones were sequenced by immunoSEQ multiplex PCR, and TCRdb holds only the in-frame ones, with some missing. The table has 100,000 or so clones, about 80% seen once. Specimen: PBMCs. The receptors shown here come from a man between 50 and 59 years old in good health and CMV-seropositive. Each CDR3 is given with its conserved first and last residue. Each record gives: J gene, V gene, D gene, clone size, CDR3 DNA, CDR3 protein. D genes are given only for firm matches. The size field is filled for only some rows; it gives once, few, many or a size class.

j_gene: TRBJ2-7
v_gene: TRBV5-6
d_gene: .
abundance: .
CDR3nt: TGTGCCAGCAGCCCGACGGGCGGGGCAGGGATCGAGCAGTACTTC
CDR3aa: CASSPTGGAGIEQYF

j_gene: TRBJ2-3
v_gene: TRBV7-2
d_gene: TRBD2
abundance: once
CDR3nt: TGTGCCAGCAGCCTTCTGGGTAGCGGGACAGATACGCAGTATTTT
CDR3aa: CASSLLGSGTDTQYF

j_gene: TRBJ1-2
v_gene: TRBV5-1
d_gene: .
abundance: once
CDR3nt: TGCGCCAGCAGCTTGGACGTAGATAACTATGGCTACACCTTC
CDR3aa: CASSLDVDNYGYTF

j_gene: TRBJ1-2
v_gene: TRBV9
d_gene: .
abundance: few
CDR3nt: TGTGCCAGCAGCGTAGCTGGGGCGGGGTCTGGCTACACCTTC
CDR3aa: CASSVAGAGSGYTF

j_gene: TRBJ2-3
v_gene: TRBV4-2
d_gene: TRBD2
abundance: .
CDR3nt: TGTGCCAGCAGCCAAGAAAGGACTAGCGGCACAGATACGCAGTATTTT
CDR3aa: CASSQERTSGTDTQYF

j_gene: TRBJ1-4
v_gene: TRBV30
d_gene: TRBD1
abundance: .
CDR3nt: TGTGCCTGGAGTATTCAGGGGGTTAAAGAAAAACTGTTTTTT
CDR3aa: CAWSIQGVKEKLFF

j_gene: TRBJ2-1
v_gene: TRBV10-3
d_gene: TRBD1
abundance: .
CDR3nt: TGTGCCATCAGTGATACCCGGGACAGGATCCATGAGCAGTTCTTC
CDR3aa: CAISDTRDRIHEQFF

j_gene: TRBJ1-1
v_gene: TRBV11-2
d_gene: .
abundance: few
CDR3nt: TGTGCCAGCAGCTTAGATCCGGGGGTCCCTGAAGCTTTCTTT
CDR3aa: CASSLDPGVPEAFF

j_gene: TRBJ2-1
v_gene: TRBV5-4
d_gene: TRBD1
abundance: once
CDR3nt: TGTGCCAGCAGCTTTTTAGGGAGCAGGGGGCAGGGTGAGCAGTTCTTC
CDR3aa: CASSFLGSRGQGEQFF

j_gene: TRBJ1-4
v_gene: TRBV25-1
d_gene: .
abundance: few
CDR3nt: TGTGCCAGCAGTGAGTACCGGGATGTTGAAAAACTGTTTTTT
CDR3aa: CASSEYRDVEKLFF

j_gene: TRBJ2-5
v_gene: TRBV20-1
d_gene: .
abundance: few
CDR3nt: TGCAGTGCTAAGAGTAAAGAGACCCAGTACTTC
CDR3aa: CSAKSKETQYF

j_gene: TRBJ1-4
v_gene: TRBV11-2
d_gene: TRBD1
abundance: .
CDR3nt: TGTGCCAGCAGCAGACCGGGACAGGGAGGTGAAAAACTGTTTTTT
CDR3aa: CASSRPGQGGEKLFF

j_gene: TRBJ2-2
v_gene: TRBV6-1
d_gene: TRBD1
abundance: few
CDR3nt: TGTGCCAGCATGACAGGGCCGAACACCGGGGAGCTGTTTTTT
CDR3aa: CASMTGPNTGELFF

j_gene: TRBJ2-2
v_gene: TRBV25-1
d_gene: .
abundance: .
CDR3nt: TGTGCCAGCGAAGCACGGGGGAACACCGGGGAGCTGTTTTTT
CDR3aa: CASEARGNTGELFF

j_gene: TRBJ1-1
v_gene: TRBV30
d_gene: .
abundance: .
CDR3nt: TGTGCCTGGAGCCCGGGTTCGACCACTGAAGCTTTCTTT
CDR3aa: CAWSPGSTTEAFF

j_gene: TRBJ2-3
v_gene: TRBV19
d_gene: .
abundance: .
CDR3nt: TGTGCCTCCAGCGAGTCTAGCACAGATACGCAGTATTTT
CDR3aa: CASSESSTDTQYF

j_gene: TRBJ1-3
v_gene: TRBV4-1
d_gene: .
abundance: .
CDR3nt: TGCGCCAGCAGCCAAAGGTACAGGGTAGGCTCTGGAAACACCATATATTTT
CDR3aa: CASSQRYRVGSGNTIYF

j_gene: TRBJ1-2
v_gene: TRBV20-1
d_gene: .
abundance: few
CDR3nt: TGCAGTGCTAGCGGTAACTATGGCTACACCTTC
CDR3aa: CSASGNYGYTF

j_gene: TRBJ1-1
v_gene: TRBV4-1
d_gene: TRBD1
abundance: once
CDR3nt: TGCGCCAGCAGCCTCTTGGGGGGACAGCAGAACACTGAAGCTTTCTTT
CDR3aa: CASSLLGGQQNTEAFF

j_gene: TRBJ2-7
v_gene: TRBV21-1
d_gene: .
abundance: .
CDR3nt: TGTGCCAGCAGCAAAGCGCTGGAGACAGGCTCCTACGAGCAGTACTTC
CDR3aa: CASSKALETGSYEQYF

j_gene: TRBJ1-2
v_gene: TRBV27
d_gene: .
abundance: few
CDR3nt: TGTGCCAGCAGTTCCATGGACAGTTTTAACTATGGCTACACCTTC
CDR3aa: CASSSMDSFNYGYTF

j_gene: TRBJ2-7
v_gene: TRBV18
d_gene: .
abundance: .
CDR3nt: TGTGCCAGCTCACCCGGGGGACAGAGCCTCTACGAGCAGTACTTC
CDR3aa: CASSPGGQSLYEQYF

j_gene: TRBJ2-1
v_gene: TRBV5-8
d_gene: TRBD1
abundance: few
CDR3nt: TGTGCCAGCAGCATGGACGGGACAGTCTACAATGAGCAGTTCTTC
CDR3aa: CASSMDGTVYNEQFF

j_gene: TRBJ2-5
v_gene: TRBV7-3
d_gene: .
abundance: .
CDR3nt: TGTGCCAGCAGCTCATCGCCCGGACTCCTACAAGAGACCCAGTACTTC
CDR3aa: CASSSSPGLLQETQYF

j_gene: TRBJ1-3
v_gene: TRBV11-2
d_gene: .
abundance: .
CDR3nt: TGTGCCAGCAGCCGGCTTGACAGTCCTGGAAACACCATATATTTT
CDR3aa: CASSRLDSPGNTIYF

j_gene: TRBJ1-2
v_gene: TRBV9
d_gene: .
abundance: .
CDR3nt: TGTGCCAGCAGCGTGGCCTCCATCCCGGGAAGAGATGGCTACACCTTC
CDR3aa: CASSVASIPGRDGYTF

j_gene: TRBJ2-5
v_gene: TRBV5-1
d_gene: TRBD2
abundance: .
CDR3nt: TGCGCCAGCAGCCCGGGACTAGCGTCACGGGAGACCCAGTACTTC
CDR3aa: CASSPGLASRETQYF

j_gene: TRBJ1-3
v_gene: TRBV5-4
d_gene: TRBD1
abundance: few
CDR3nt: TGTGCCAGCAGCTTAGGGACAGCCTATGGAAACACCATATATTTT
CDR3aa: CASSLGTAYGNTIYF

j_gene: TRBJ2-1
v_gene: TRBV10-3
d_gene: .
abundance: .
CDR3nt: TGTGCCATCAGTGAGACGTCAGGCTATTACAATGAGCAGTTCTTC
CDR3aa: CAISETSGYYNEQFF

j_gene: TRBJ2-4
v_gene: TRBV19
d_gene: .
abundance: .
CDR3nt: TGTGCCAGTAGTATAAGACTAGCCAAAAACATTCAGTACTTC
CDR3aa: CASSIRLAKNIQYF

j_gene: TRBJ1-1
v_gene: TRBV5-6
d_gene: TRBD1
abundance: .
CDR3nt: TGTGCCAGCAGCGGGGACAGAGCCTACACTGAAGCTTTCTTT
CDR3aa: CASSGDRAYTEAFF

j_gene: TRBJ1-2
v_gene: TRBV4-1
d_gene: TRBD1
abundance: .
CDR3nt: TGCGCCAGCAGCCCTGGGACAGGGCTGCGATCAGCCTACACCTTC
CDR3aa: CASSPGTGLRSAYTF

j_gene: TRBJ2-7
v_gene: TRBV20-1
d_gene: .
abundance: .
CDR3nt: TGCAGTGCTAGCACAGCCTACGAGCAGTACTTC
CDR3aa: CSASTAYEQYF

j_gene: TRBJ2-3
v_gene: TRBV6-4
d_gene: .
abundance: few
CDR3nt: TGTGCCAGCAGTGACGGGCGGGGAGACACAGATACGCAGTATTTT
CDR3aa: CASSDGRGDTDTQYF

j_gene: TRBJ2-7
v_gene: TRBV6-6
d_gene: TRBD1
abundance: .
CDR3nt: TGTGCCAGCACCCTGGGGACAGCCTACGAGCAGTACTTC
CDR3aa: CASTLGTAYEQYF

j_gene: TRBJ2-6
v_gene: TRBV27
d_gene: .
abundance: .
CDR3nt: TGTGCCAGCAGTTGGACCCCCGGGGGGCGAGCTTACCCCTCTGGGGCCAACGTCCTGACTTTC
CDR3aa: CASSWTPGGRAYPSGANVLTF

j_gene: TRBJ1-2
v_gene: TRBV7-2
d_gene: .
abundance: .
CDR3nt: TGTGCCAGCAGCTTAAAGGGACTTTACTATGGCTACACCTTC
CDR3aa: CASSLKGLYYGYTF

j_gene: TRBJ2-1
v_gene: TRBV9
d_gene: TRBD2
abundance: .
CDR3nt: TGTGCCAGCAGCGCCGGGACTAGCGGGGGGGCATATTACAATGAGCAGTTCTTC
CDR3aa: CASSAGTSGGAYYNEQFF

j_gene: TRBJ1-5
v_gene: TRBV5-1
d_gene: .
abundance: .
CDR3nt: TGCGCCAGCAGCTTGGCCGGTTTTCAGCCCCAGCATTTT
CDR3aa: CASSLAGFQPQHF

j_gene: TRBJ1-3
v_gene: TRBV2
d_gene: .
abundance: .
CDR3nt: TGTGCCAGCAGTCGCGAGAATTCTGGAAACACCATATATTTT
CDR3aa: CASSRENSGNTIYF

j_gene: TRBJ2-1
v_gene: TRBV5-4
d_gene: TRBD1
abundance: .
CDR3nt: TGTGCCAGCAGCGTGGGACAGGGGCGCGATGAGCAGTTCTTC
CDR3aa: CASSVGQGRDEQFF

j_gene: TRBJ2-7
v_gene: TRBV7-8
d_gene: TRBD2
abundance: .
CDR3nt: TGTGCCAGCAGCTTAGGTCCTCAGAGCGGGAGCGGGCCCTCCTACGAGCAGTACTTC
CDR3aa: CASSLGPQSGSGPSYEQYF

j_gene: TRBJ1-2
v_gene: TRBV15
d_gene: TRBD1
abundance: .
CDR3nt: TGTGCCACCAGCAGAGAGGTACAGGGGTTTAACTATGGCTACACCTTC
CDR3aa: CATSREVQGFNYGYTF

j_gene: TRBJ2-5
v_gene: TRBV5-4
d_gene: .
abundance: .
CDR3nt: TGTGCCAGCAGCTTGGAGGGAGGAGAGACCCAGTACTTC
CDR3aa: CASSLEGGETQYF

j_gene: TRBJ2-2
v_gene: TRBV29-1
d_gene: .
abundance: .
CDR3nt: TGCAGCGTGGGGTCGGGTGTGGGGACTCACACCGGGGAGCTGTTTTTT
CDR3aa: CSVGSGVGTHTGELFF

j_gene: TRBJ2-2
v_gene: TRBV6-5
d_gene: .
abundance: .
CDR3nt: TGTGCCAGCAGAAGCGAACGGGGGACCGGGGAGCTGTTTTTT
CDR3aa: CASRSERGTGELFF

j_gene: TRBJ2-7
v_gene: TRBV6-1
d_gene: TRBD1
abundance: .
CDR3nt: TGTGCCAGCAGTACGCGACAGGGTCAGCAGTACTTC
CDR3aa: CASSTRQGQQYF

j_gene: TRBJ2-5
v_gene: TRBV11-2
d_gene: TRBD2
abundance: .
CDR3nt: TGTGCCAGCAGCTCCCCCGGAGCGGGAGCAGAGACCCAGTACTTC
CDR3aa: CASSSPGAGAETQYF

j_gene: TRBJ2-3
v_gene: TRBV7-3
d_gene: .
abundance: .
CDR3nt: TGTGCCAGCAGCTTAGGTTCCGGGATGAGCACAGATACGCAGTATTTT
CDR3aa: CASSLGSGMSTDTQYF

j_gene: TRBJ2-1
v_gene: TRBV5-1
d_gene: TRBD2
abundance: .
CDR3nt: TGCGCCAGCAGATCAGCCCCGGGACTAGCGTTATACAATGAGCAGTTCTTC
CDR3aa: CASRSAPGLALYNEQFF

j_gene: TRBJ2-7
v_gene: TRBV6-6
d_gene: TRBD2
abundance: .
CDR3nt: TGTGCCAGCACGGTGGGGGGGACGGTCGGGGGATACGAGCAGTACTTC
CDR3aa: CASTVGGTVGGYEQYF

j_gene: TRBJ2-3
v_gene: TRBV7-3
d_gene: TRBD2
abundance: few
CDR3nt: TGTGCCAGCAGCCCTAGTAGCGGGGACACAGATACGCAGTATTTT
CDR3aa: CASSPSSGDTDTQYF

j_gene: TRBJ1-4
v_gene: TRBV5-1
d_gene: .
abundance: .
CDR3nt: TGCGCCAGCAGCTTGGCCGGACAGAGTAATGAAAAACTGTTTTTT
CDR3aa: CASSLAGQSNEKLFF

j_gene: TRBJ2-1
v_gene: TRBV5-1
d_gene: TRBD1
abundance: .
CDR3nt: TGCGCCAGCAGCTTGGGGGACAGGGTAGGCAATGAGCAGTTCTTC
CDR3aa: CASSLGDRVGNEQFF

j_gene: TRBJ2-1
v_gene: TRBV9
d_gene: .
abundance: .
CDR3nt: TGTGCCAGCAGCGTACAGTCGGGCAATGAGCAGTTCTTC
CDR3aa: CASSVQSGNEQFF

j_gene: TRBJ2-5
v_gene: TRBV7-3
d_gene: TRBD2
abundance: few
CDR3nt: TGTGCCAGCAGCCCCAGGGGACTAGCGGGGGGCGTAGAGACCCAGTACTTC
CDR3aa: CASSPRGLAGGVETQYF

j_gene: TRBJ1-5
v_gene: TRBV27
d_gene: .
abundance: .
CDR3nt: TGTGCCAGCAGTTCAGGGTACAATCAGCCCCAGCATTTT
CDR3aa: CASSSGYNQPQHF

j_gene: TRBJ1-4
v_gene: TRBV10-2
d_gene: .
abundance: .
CDR3nt: TGCGCCAGCAGTGAAGAGGCTTTGGAAAAACTGTTTTTT
CDR3aa: CASSEEALEKLFF

j_gene: TRBJ2-3
v_gene: TRBV7-8
d_gene: TRBD2
abundance: few
CDR3nt: TGTGCCAGCAGCTTAAAAGGGACTAGGGAGGGGGAAGACGCGTTTTATACGCAGTATTTT
CDR3aa: CASSLKGTREGEDAFYTQYF

j_gene: TRBJ2-5
v_gene: TRBV12-5
d_gene: TRBD2
abundance: .
CDR3nt: TGTGCTAGTGGTTTGGGGGATAGCGGGGGGCTGCAAGAGACCCAGTACTTC
CDR3aa: CASGLGDSGGLQETQYF